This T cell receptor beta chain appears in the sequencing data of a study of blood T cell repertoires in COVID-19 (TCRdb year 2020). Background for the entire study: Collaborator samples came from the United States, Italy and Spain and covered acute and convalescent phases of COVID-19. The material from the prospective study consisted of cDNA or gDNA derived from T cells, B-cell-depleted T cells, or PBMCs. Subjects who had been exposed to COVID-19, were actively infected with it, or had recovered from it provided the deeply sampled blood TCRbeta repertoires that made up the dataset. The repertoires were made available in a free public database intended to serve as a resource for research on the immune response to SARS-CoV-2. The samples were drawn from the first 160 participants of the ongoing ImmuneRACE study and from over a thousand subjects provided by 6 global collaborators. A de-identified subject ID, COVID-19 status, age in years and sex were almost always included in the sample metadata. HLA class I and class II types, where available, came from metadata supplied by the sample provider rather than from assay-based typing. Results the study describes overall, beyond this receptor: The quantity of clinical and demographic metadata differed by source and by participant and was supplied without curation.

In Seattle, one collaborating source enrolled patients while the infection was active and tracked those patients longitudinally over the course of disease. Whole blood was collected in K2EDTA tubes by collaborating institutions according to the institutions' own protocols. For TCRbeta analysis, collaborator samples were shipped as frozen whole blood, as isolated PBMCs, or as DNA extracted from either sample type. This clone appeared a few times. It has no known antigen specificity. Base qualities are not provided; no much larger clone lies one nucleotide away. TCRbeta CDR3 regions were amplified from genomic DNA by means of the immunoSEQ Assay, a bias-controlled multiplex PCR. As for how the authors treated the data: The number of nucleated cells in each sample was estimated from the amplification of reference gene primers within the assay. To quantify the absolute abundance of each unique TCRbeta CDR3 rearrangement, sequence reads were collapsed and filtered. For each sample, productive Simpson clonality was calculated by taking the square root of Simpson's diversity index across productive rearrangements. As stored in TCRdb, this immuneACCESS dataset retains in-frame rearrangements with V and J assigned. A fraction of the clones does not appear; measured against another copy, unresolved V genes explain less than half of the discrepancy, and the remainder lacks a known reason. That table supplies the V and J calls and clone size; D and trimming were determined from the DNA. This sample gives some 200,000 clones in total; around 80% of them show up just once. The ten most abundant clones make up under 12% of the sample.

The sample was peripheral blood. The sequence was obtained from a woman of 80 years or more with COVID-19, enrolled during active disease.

The CDR3 reads as follows: CASSFGQGYGYTF. Read as DNA, the sequence is TGTGCCAGTAGTTTTGGACAGGGGTATGGCTACACCTTC. The chain is made from TRBV19 and TRBJ1-2, with TRBD1 identical over 9 junction bases. The CDR1 and CDR2 encoded by the germline V gene (reference sequence) are LNHDA and SQIVND. From V the trimming removes 5 bases and from J it removes 5 bases, while the gene matches leave 3 bases of the junction unaccounted for. The CDR3, cysteine through phenylalanine, is 13 amino acids long. The only DNA kept is the CDR3, 39 bases in frame from the first base.